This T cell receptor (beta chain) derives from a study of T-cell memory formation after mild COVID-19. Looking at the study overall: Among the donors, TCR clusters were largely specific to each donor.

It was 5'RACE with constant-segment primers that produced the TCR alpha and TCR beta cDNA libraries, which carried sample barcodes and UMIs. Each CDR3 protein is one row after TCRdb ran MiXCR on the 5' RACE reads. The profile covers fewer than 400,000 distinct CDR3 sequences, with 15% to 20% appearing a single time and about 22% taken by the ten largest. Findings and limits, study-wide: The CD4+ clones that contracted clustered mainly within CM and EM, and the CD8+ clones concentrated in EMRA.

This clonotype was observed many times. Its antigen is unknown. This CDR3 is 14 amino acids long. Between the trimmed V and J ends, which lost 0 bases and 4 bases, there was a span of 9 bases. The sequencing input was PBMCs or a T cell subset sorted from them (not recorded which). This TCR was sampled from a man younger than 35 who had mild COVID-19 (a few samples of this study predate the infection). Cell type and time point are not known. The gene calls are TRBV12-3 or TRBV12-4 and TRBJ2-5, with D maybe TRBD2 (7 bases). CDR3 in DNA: TGTGCCAGCAGTTTAGCGGGGGGGCCAGAGACCCAGTACTTC. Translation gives CASSLAGGPETQYF.